The 13 T cell receptor beta chains given below trace back to one sample, sequenced in a study of T cells in Graves' hyperthyroidism and ophthalmopathy. RNA transcripts yielded amplified TCR beta CDR3 regions. TCR CDR3 regions were first amplified by RT-PCR with HTBI primers. Each CDR3 protein gets one entry after TCRdb re-called the multiplex PCR reads with MiXCR. The profile shows approximately 720,000 distinct CDR3 sequences, 18% of them singletons. The source material was blood. The receptors were gathered from a woman aged 50 to 65 with Graves' hyperthyroidism that later progressed to Graves' ophthalmopathy.

The rearrangement joins TRBV19 to TRBJ2-1; the D gene could be TRBD1 or TRBD2 (6 bases each). V was clipped by 4 bases and J by 0 bases, with 13 bases between them. The CDR3 has 16 amino acids. Germline CDR1 and CDR2: LNHDA and SQIVND (reference sequence). The CDR3: CASSTLGGSSYNEQFF. CDR3 DNA sequence: TGTGCCAGTAGTACCCTAGGGGGGAGCTCCTACAATGAGCAGTTCTTC.

This clonotype has at least ten counts. The J gene is TRBJ2-7, the V gene TRBV6-1; D may be TRBD1 or TRBD2 (6 bases each). Germline loops: CDR1 MNHNS, CDR2 SASEGT. The CDR3 covers 15 residues. Trimming shortened V by 6 bases and J by 5 bases, and 20 bases separated the two germline ends. The chain's CDR3 is CASRVGGRGGHEQYF. The DNA of the CDR3 is TGTGCCAGCAGGGTCGGGGGCAGGGGTGGCCACGAGCAGTACTTC.

This clonotype was detected a few times. The chain has TRBV20-1 and TRBJ1-6; 11 bases line up with TRBD1. Germline trimming cut 4 bases from V and 9 bases from J; bases unmatched to any gene: 8. Germline assignment: CDR1 DFQATT and CDR2 SNEGSKA (reference sequence). CDR3 size: 15 residues. The CDR3 sequence is CSATPGQGAFSPLHF. CDR3 coding DNA: TGCAGTGCTACCCCAGGACAGGGGGCGTTTTCACCCCTCCACTTT.

This clonotype was observed a handful of times. This rearrangement joins TRBV10-2 to TRBJ1-2, with D tentatively TRBD1 (5 bases). The germline CDR1 and CDR2 sequences are WSHSY and SAAADI. The CDR3 has 14 residues. Trimming removed 6 bases from V and 8 bases from J, with 19 bases in between. The CDR3 loop is CASRAPGLDEGYTF. The CDR3 DNA reads as TGCGCCAGCAGGGCTCCGGGGCTCGATGAGGGCTACACCTTC.

This clonotype was counted at least ten times. The J gene is TRBJ2-1, the V gene TRBV5-1; 12 positions match TRBD2. Germline V gives CDR1 SGHRS, CDR2 YFSETQ. V gave up 0 bases and J gave up 11 bases; unmatched junction bases: 6. The CDR3 spans 15 residues. CDR3 nucleotide sequence: TGCGCCAGCAGCTTGGAGTCTAGCGGGGGGGACCAGCAGTTCTTC. It encodes CASSLESSGGDQQFF. Full variable domain (missing parts from reference TRBV5-1 and TRBJ2-1): KAGVTQTPRYLIKTRGQQVTLSCSPISGHRSVSWYQQTPGQGLQFLFEYFSETQRNKGNFPGRFSGRQFSNSRSEMNVSTLELGDSALYLCASSLESSGGDQQFFGPGTRLTVL.

As for this clonotype: A clone one base away is much larger, so this may be a read error. The genes are TRBV14 and TRBJ2-7; 9 nucleotides align to TRBD1. The CDR3 has 15 residues. The germline gives CDR1 SGHDN, CDR2 FVKESK. CDR3: CASSSWTGASYGQYF. The CDR3 DNA sequence: TGTGCCAGCAGCTCATGGACAGGGGCCTCCTACGGGCAGTACTTC.

This clonotype has a count of ten or more. This chain uses TRBV12-3 or TRBV12-4 with TRBJ2-3; D uncertain. Trimming pared 4 bases from V and 1 base from J, leaving 6 bases between. The CDR3 sequence is 13 residues long. This CDR3 is CASSSKGTDTQYF. CDR3 nucleotides: TGTGCCAGCAGTTCGAAGGGCACAGATACGCAGTATTTT.

This chain links TRBV6-1 with TRBJ2-7; the D is unclear. Germline V gene data show CDR1 as MNHNS and CDR2 as SASEGT. The ends were cut back, 4 bases at V and 0 bases at J, with 13 bases in the middle. The CDR3 sequence is 15 residues long. The CDR3 reads CASSVWGDGSYEQYF. The CDR3 DNA reads as TGTGCCAGCAGTGTATGGGGTGACGGCTCCTACGAGCAGTACTTC.

This clonotype was seen repeatedly, ten times or more. This rearrangement joins TRBV6-1 to TRBJ2-1; D gene ambiguous. The CDR3 is made up of 14 amino acids. The V gene lost 10 bases and the J gene lost 11 bases, with 24 bases spanning the gap. Germline CDR1 is MNHNS and CDR2 is SASEGT. The DNA of the CDR3 is TGTGCCACCATTCCCTGGGCAGGTCGTGATCAGCAGTTCTTC. Residues: CATIPWAGRDQQFF.

This clonotype was picked up many times. This chain uses TRBV6-6 with TRBJ1-1, with 10 bases fitting TRBD1. The junction had 6 bases not matched to a gene; V was cut back by 0 bases and J by 11 bases. The germline CDR1 and CDR2 sequences are MNHNY and SVGAGI (reference sequence). The CDR3 sequence is 14 residues long. This CDR3 is CASSYSDRGRLAFF. The CDR3 bases are TGTGCCAGCAGTTACTCAGACAGGGGGCGTTTGGCTTTCTTT.

This clonotype was seen more than once but under ten times. J is TRBJ2-6 and V is TRBV7-9; D gene unclear. Germline V CDR1 and CDR2: SEHNR, FQNEAQ (reference sequence). V lost 3 bases to trimming and J lost 0 bases, with 9 bases between them. This CDR3 region has 16 residues. As DNA, the CDR3 is TGTGCCAGCAGCTTGTTAGACGGCTCTGGGGCCAACGTCCTGACTTTC. Amino acid sequence: CASSLLDGSGANVLTF.

This clonotype came up many times. The gene calls are TRBV9 and TRBJ1-1; no clear D gene. Trimming took 0 bases from V and 2 from J, leaving 8 bases between them. The CDR3 is 14 amino acids. Germline assignment: CDR1 SGDLS and CDR2 YYNGEE. The CDR3 loop is CASSVATDNTEAFF. The DNA for the CDR3 is TGTGCCAGCAGCGTAGCTACAGATAACACTGAAGCTTTCTTT. Complete variable domain (other parts from reference TRBV9 and TRBJ1-1): DSGVTQTPKHLITATGQRVTLRCSPRSGDLSVYWYQQSLDQGLQFLIQYYNGEERAKGNILERFSAQQFPDLHSELNLSSLELGDSALYFCASSVATDNTEAFFGQGTRLTVV.

This clonotype occurred many times. The chain combines TRBV27 with TRBJ1-1; D is unclear. The CDR3 sequence is 15 residues long. Trimming took off 6 bases at V and 2 bases at J, with 16 bases between the two ends. CDR1 is MNHEY and CDR2 is SMNVEV in the germline V gene (reference sequence). The CDR3 sequence is CASSPELAGNTEAFF. DNA for the CDR3: TGTGCCAGCAGCCCAGAGTTGGCGGGAAACACTGAAGCTTTCTTT.